The sequence of this T cell receptor beta chain was determined in a study of neurological immune-mediated disorders. Germline lookup yields CDR1 SEHNR and CDR2 FQNEAQ (reference sequence). Deletions cut 5 bases from V and 1 base from J, with 15 bases between. This CDR3 is built from 15 residues. TCRdb re-analysed the 5' RACE reads in MiXCR, keeping a single row per CDR3 protein. The table shows 130,000 or so distinct CDR3 sequences, with more than 2.5% occurring only once. This clonotype was found many times. What it binds is unknown. Findings of the study overall: The study phylogenetically grouped the repertoires of 18 of 34 multiple sclerosis patients into one related-CDR3 cluster, a possible signature. In HTLV-1-associated myelopathy, TCR clonal expansion was greatest, and in multiple sclerosis it was least, below healthy controls.

The sequence was obtained from a woman aged 30 to 39 with multiple sclerosis. The chain uses TRBV7-9 and TRBJ2-7; either TRBD1 or TRBD2 may supply D (5 bases each). Sequencing was done on a sample of PBMCs. In DNA, the CDR3 is TGTGCCAGCAGCCAAGACAGCGGAATGTCCTACGAGCAGTACTTC. This gives the protein CASSQDSGMSYEQYF.